This T cell receptor (beta chain) was captured in a study of shared clonotypes between healthy human individuals. About the research overall: The cohort comprised a couple of women and a few men. Their ages spanned 18 to 49 years.

Naive CD8 cells, CD45RO-negative and positively selected for CCR7, excluded terminally differentiated effector memory CD45RA+ cells. The length of the CDR3 is 14 residues. The germline V gene encodes CDR1 LNHNV and CDR2 YYDKDF (reference sequence). V was clipped by 4 bases and J by 6 bases; unmatched bases: 6. Sequenced by immunoSEQ multiplex PCR; TCRdb stores in-frame clones only, minus some. Of around 1.9 million clones in the sample, 93% were seen once. Study conclusions and caveats: Investigators collected only blood, and repertoires in tissues likely differ.

Points on this clone: Its antigen is not known.

The receptor was isolated from a man aged 18 to 29 in good health. Some clones in this sample may be carry-over from other donors' samples. Sequenced input: naive CD8+ T cells from PBMCs. This chain joins TRBV15 and TRBJ2-1; 7 bases are a match to TRBD1. CDR3 in amino acids: CATSTGRGFNEQFF. Here the CDR3 DNA reads TGTGCCACCAGCACGGGCAGGGGGTTCAATGAGCAGTTCTTC. Complete variable domain (other parts from reference TRBV15 and TRBJ2-1): DAMVIQNPRYQVTQFGKPVTLSCSQTLNHNVMYWYQQKSSQAPKLLFHYYDKDFNNEADTPDNFQSRRPNTSFCFLDIRSPGLGDTAMYLCATSTGRGFNEQFFGPGTRLTVL.